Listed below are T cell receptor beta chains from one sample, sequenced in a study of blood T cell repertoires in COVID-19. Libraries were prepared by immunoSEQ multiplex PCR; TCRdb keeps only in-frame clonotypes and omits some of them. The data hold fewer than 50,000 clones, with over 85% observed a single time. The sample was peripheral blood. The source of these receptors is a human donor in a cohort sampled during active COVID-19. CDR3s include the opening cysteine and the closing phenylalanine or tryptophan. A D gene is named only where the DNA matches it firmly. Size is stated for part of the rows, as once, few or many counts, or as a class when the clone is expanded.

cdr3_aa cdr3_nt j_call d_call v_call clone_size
CASSLSGMMNTEAFF TGTGCCAGCAGCTTATCAGGAATGATGAACACTGAAGCTTTCTTT TRBJ1-1 - TRBV7-3 -
CASSISGTGGVDTQYF TGTGCCAGTAGTATAAGTGGGACAGGGGGCGTAGATACGCAGTATTTT TRBJ2-3 TRBD1 TRBV19 -
CASSKALWEENRCSGANVLTF TGTGCCAGCAGCAAAGCGCTTTGGGAGGAGAACAGGTGCTCTGGGGCCAACGTCCTGACTTTC TRBJ2-6 - TRBV21-1 few
CASRIRDRGDTQYF TGTGCCAGCAGAATCCGGGACAGGGGTGATACGCAGTATTTT TRBJ2-3 TRBD1 TRBV6-5 -
CASSPPPWTGDRNTIYF TGTGCCAGCTCACCACCTCCTTGGACAGGGGATAGAAACACCATATATTTT TRBJ1-3 TRBD1 TRBV18 few
CAIRSGSADTQYF TGTGCCATCAGGAGCGGGAGTGCAGATACGCAGTATTTT TRBJ2-3 TRBD2 TRBV10-3 -
CASSGEAGQPQHF TGTGCCAGCAGTGGGGAGGCAGGTCAGCCCCAGCATTTT TRBJ1-5 - TRBV6-4 -
CASTDRGGQPQHF TGTGCCAGCACCGACAGGGGTGGTCAGCCCCAGCATTTT TRBJ1-5 TRBD1 TRBV12-3/TRBV12-4 -
CASSRNSGNTIYF TGTGCCAGCTCACGCAATAGTGGAAACACCATATATTTT TRBJ1-3 - TRBV18 -
CAITKGGGDYTF TGTGCCATCACCAAAGGAGGGGGGGACTACACCTTC TRBJ1-2 - TRBV10-3 -
CASSSGTINTEAFF TGTGCCAGCAGTTCCGGGACAATCAACACTGAAGCTTTCTTT TRBJ1-1 - TRBV27 -
CASSDPGLAGWYEQFF TGTGCCAGCAGTGACCCGGGACTAGCGGGATGGTATGAGCAGTTCTTC TRBJ2-1 TRBD2 TRBV6-2/TRBV6-3 -
CASSLRDTSGNTIYF TGTGCCAGCAGTCTCCGGGACACCTCTGGAAACACCATATATTTT TRBJ1-3 - TRBV6-5 -
CATSRVIGGDKKLFF TGTGCCACCAGCAGAGTTATCGGGGGGGATAAAAAACTGTTTTTT TRBJ1-4 - TRBV15 -
CASSLGDRVAFF TGTGCCAGCAGTTTAGGGGACAGGGTAGCTTTCTTT TRBJ1-1 TRBD1 TRBV28 -
CASSRGTRTGTQYF TGTGCCAGCAGCCGAGGGACTAGGACGGGGACCCAGTACTTC TRBJ2-5 TRBD2 TRBV11-2 -
CASSDDRGNTEAFF TGCGCCAGCAGCGACGACAGGGGAAACACTGAAGCTTTCTTT TRBJ1-1 TRBD1 TRBV5-1 -
CASSLGTGALNQPQHF TGTGCCAGCAGCTTAGGGACAGGGGCACTCAATCAGCCCCAGCATTTT TRBJ1-5 TRBD1 TRBV13 few
CATSDYPEGNEQFF TGTGCCACCAGTGATTACCCAGAGGGCAATGAGCAGTTCTTC TRBJ2-1 - TRBV24-1 -
CASSVEGGSETQYF TGTGCCAGCAGTGTGGAAGGGGGCAGTGAGACCCAGTACTTC TRBJ2-5 TRBD1 TRBV2 -
CASSLSWGVNQPQHF TGTGCCAGCAGTTTATCCTGGGGGGTCAATCAGCCCCAGCATTTT TRBJ1-5 - TRBV27 -
CASSSTGANTGELFF TGTGCCAGCAGTTCGACAGGGGCGAACACCGGGGAGCTGTTTTTT TRBJ2-2 TRBD1 TRBV6-6 once
CASSQETGFAKNIQYF TGCGCCAGCAGCCAAGAGACAGGATTCGCCAAAAACATTCAGTACTTC TRBJ2-4 - TRBV4-1 -
CASSPTLGQGANSPLHF TGTGCCAGCTCACCTACGCTCGGACAGGGGGCTAATTCACCCCTCCACTTT TRBJ1-6 TRBD1 TRBV18 -
CASTSGRSTYEQYF TGTGCCAGCACCAGCGGGAGGTCTACCTACGAGCAGTACTTC TRBJ2-7 TRBD2 TRBV2 -
CASSVAPQGANTEAFF TGTGCCAGCAGCGTAGCGCCACAGGGGGCCAACACTGAAGCTTTCTTT TRBJ1-1 TRBD1 TRBV9 -
CASSSGGLLTYEQYF TGTGCCAGCAGCTCCGGGGGACTCCTCACGTACGAGCAGTACTTC TRBJ2-7 - TRBV7-3 once
CATSRRKGLAAYNEQFF TGTGCCACCAGCAGACGAAAGGGACTAGCAGCCTACAATGAGCAGTTCTTC TRBJ2-1 TRBD2 TRBV15 -
CASSLDRVATEAFF TGTGCCAGCAGCTTGGACAGGGTGGCCACTGAAGCTTTCTTT TRBJ1-1 - TRBV5-4 -
CASSFATGNYGYTF TGTGCCAGCAGCTTTGCTACAGGAAACTATGGCTACACCTTC TRBJ1-2 - TRBV9 -
CASSRGTNTEAFF TGTGCCAGCAGCCGGGGGACGAACACTGAAGCTTTCTTT TRBJ1-1 - TRBV7-9 -
CASSDRSSGANVLTF TGTGCCAGCAGTGACAGGTCCTCTGGGGCCAACGTCCTGACTTTC TRBJ2-6 - TRBV28 -
CAISREGTGSYYGYTF TGTGCCATCAGTCGAGAAGGGACAGGCAGCTACTATGGCTACACCTTC TRBJ1-2 TRBD1 TRBV10-3 -
CASSLRGHLLSYNEQFF TGTGCCAGCAGTTTAAGGGGACACCTCTTGTCCTACAATGAGCAGTTCTTC TRBJ2-1 - TRBV27 -
CALNTGELFF TGTGCCCTAAACACCGGGGAGCTGTTTTTT TRBJ2-2 - TRBV7-9 few
CANADRFYTEAFF TGTGCCAACGCAGACAGGTTTTACACTGAAGCTTTCTTT TRBJ1-1 - TRBV6-5 -
CASRGQGGDEKLFF TGTGCCAGCAGGGGACAGGGTGGTGATGAAAAACTGTTTTTT TRBJ1-4 TRBD1 TRBV2 -
CASSPGRGSSYEQYF TGTGCCAGCAGCCCCGGAAGGGGAAGTTCCTACGAGCAGTACTTC TRBJ2-7 - TRBV11-3 -
CASSLGERARGGYTF TGTGCCAGCAGCTTGGGGGAGAGGGCCCGCGGAGGCTACACCTTC TRBJ1-2 - TRBV5-5 -
CASSSLAGADNEQFF TGTGCCAGCAGCTCCCTAGCGGGAGCGGACAATGAGCAGTTCTTC TRBJ2-1 TRBD2 TRBV7-9 -
CASSMTSGRSGEQYF TGTGCCAGCAGCATGACTAGCGGGAGGAGTGGGGAGCAGTACTTC TRBJ2-7 TRBD2 TRBV5-4 -
CASSSTGSGANVLTF TGCGCCAGCAGCTCGACAGGGTCTGGGGCCAACGTCCTGACTTTC TRBJ2-6 TRBD1 TRBV5-1 -
CASSFRGRSSYEQYF TGTGCCAGCAGTTTCCGAGGGAGGAGCTCCTACGAGCAGTACTTC TRBJ2-7 - TRBV28 -